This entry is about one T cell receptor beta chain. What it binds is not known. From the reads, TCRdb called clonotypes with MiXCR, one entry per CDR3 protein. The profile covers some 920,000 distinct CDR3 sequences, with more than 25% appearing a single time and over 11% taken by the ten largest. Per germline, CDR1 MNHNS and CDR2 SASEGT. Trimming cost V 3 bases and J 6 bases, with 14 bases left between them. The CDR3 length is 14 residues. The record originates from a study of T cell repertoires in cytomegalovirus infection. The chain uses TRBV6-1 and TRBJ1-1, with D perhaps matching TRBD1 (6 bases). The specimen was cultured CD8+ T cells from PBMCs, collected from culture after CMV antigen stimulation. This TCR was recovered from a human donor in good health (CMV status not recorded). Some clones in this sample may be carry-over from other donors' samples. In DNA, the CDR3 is TGTGCCAGCAGTGAGTGGACAGCATCGTCTGAAGCTTTCTTT. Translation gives CASSEWTASSEAFF.